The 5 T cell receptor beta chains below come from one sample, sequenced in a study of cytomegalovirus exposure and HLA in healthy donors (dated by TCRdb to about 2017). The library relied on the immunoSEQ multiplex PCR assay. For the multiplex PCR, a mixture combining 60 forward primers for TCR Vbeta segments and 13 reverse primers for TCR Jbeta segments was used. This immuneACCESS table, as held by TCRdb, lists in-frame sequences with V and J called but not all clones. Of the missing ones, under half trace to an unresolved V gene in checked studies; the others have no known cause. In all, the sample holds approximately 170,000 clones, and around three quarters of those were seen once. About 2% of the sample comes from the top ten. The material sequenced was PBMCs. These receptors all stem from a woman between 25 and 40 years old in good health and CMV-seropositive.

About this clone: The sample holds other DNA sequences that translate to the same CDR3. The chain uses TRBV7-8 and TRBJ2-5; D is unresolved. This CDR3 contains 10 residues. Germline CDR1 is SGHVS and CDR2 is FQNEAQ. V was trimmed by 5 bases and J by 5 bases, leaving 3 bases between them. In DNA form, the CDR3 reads TGTGCCAGCAGCCGGGAGACCCAGTACTTC. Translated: CASSRETQYF. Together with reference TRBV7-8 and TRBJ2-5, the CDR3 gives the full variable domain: GAGVSQSPRYKVAKRGQDVALRCDPISGHVSLFWYQQALGQGPEFLTYFQNEAQLDKSGLPSDRFFAERPEGSVSTLKIQRTQQEDSAVYLCASSRETQYFGPGTRLLVL.

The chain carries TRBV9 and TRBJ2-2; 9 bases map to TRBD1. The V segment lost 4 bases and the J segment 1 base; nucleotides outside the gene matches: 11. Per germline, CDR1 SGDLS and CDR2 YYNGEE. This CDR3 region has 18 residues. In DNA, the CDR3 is TGTGCCAGCAGCCCGGGACAGGGCCTTGTCAGGAACACCGGGGAGCTGTTTTTT. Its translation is CASSPGQGLVRNTGELFF. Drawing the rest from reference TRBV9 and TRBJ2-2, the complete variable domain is DSGVTQTPKHLITATGQRVTLRCSPRSGDLSVYWYQQSLDQGLQFLIQYYNGEERAKGNILERFSAQQFPDLHSELNLSSLELGDSALYFCASSPGQGLVRNTGELFFGEGSRLTVL.

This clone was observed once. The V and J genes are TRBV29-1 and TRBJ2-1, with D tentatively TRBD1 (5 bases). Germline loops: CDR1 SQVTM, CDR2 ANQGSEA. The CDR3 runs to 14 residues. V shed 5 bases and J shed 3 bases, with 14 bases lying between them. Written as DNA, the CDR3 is TGCAGCGTTACAGGAACCTCGCTCTACAATGAGCAGTTCTTC. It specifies CSVTGTSLYNEQFF.

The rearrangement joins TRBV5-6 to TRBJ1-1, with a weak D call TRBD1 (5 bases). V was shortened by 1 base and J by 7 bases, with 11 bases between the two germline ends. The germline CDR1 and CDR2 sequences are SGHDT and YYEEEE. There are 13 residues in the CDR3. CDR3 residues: CASSLPQGGEAFF. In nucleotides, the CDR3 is TGTGCCAGCAGCTTGCCCCAGGGAGGTGAAGCTTTCTTT.

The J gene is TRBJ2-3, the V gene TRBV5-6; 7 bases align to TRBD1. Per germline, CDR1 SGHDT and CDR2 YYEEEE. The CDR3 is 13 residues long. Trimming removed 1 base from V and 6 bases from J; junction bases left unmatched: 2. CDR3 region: CASSLTGVDTQYF. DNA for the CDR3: TGTGCCAGCAGCTTGACAGGGGTCGATACGCAGTATTTT. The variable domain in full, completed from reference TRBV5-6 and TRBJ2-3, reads DAGVTQSPTHLIKTRGQQVTLRCSPKSGHDTVSWYQQALGQGPQFIFQYYEEEERQRGNFPDRFSGHQFPNYSSELNVNALLLGDSALYLCASSLTGVDTQYFGPGTRLTVL.